This TCR beta chain was identified in a study of regulatory T cells in long-lasting Graves disease (dated by TCRdb to about 2021). About the full investigation: Persistent Graves' disease meant more than 5 years of antithyroid drug treatment with TSH receptor autoantibodies that stayed positive. This study used TCR sequencing and RNA sequencing of peripheral blood to compare persistent Graves' disease patients against newly diagnosed Graves' disease patients. The study took place in China and was registered as a clinical trial. A total of about 35 samples underwent TCR sequencing, from roughly 13 patients with persistent Graves' disease and roughly 20 patients with newly diagnosed Graves' disease. Antithyroid drugs had been taken for about 9.7 years on average by persistent Graves' disease patients in the clinical cohort. The paper's findings and limits, for the study overall: Persistent Graves' disease patients showed lower TCR Shannon entropy and fewer highly expanded clones than newly diagnosed patients, suggesting clonal expansion. The small sample size was acknowledged by the authors as a limitation that may reduce accuracy. Sequencing and analysis were limited to the TCR beta chain. TRBV28, TRBJ1-2 and TRBJ2-5 were preferentially used in persistent disease, while TRBV20-1 and TRBJ2-1 were favored in newly diagnosed disease. A larger number of public clonotypes was shared among persistent patients (around 3,000) than among newly diagnosed patients (around 880). Because the primary lesion, thyroid tissue, could not be accessed, the study looked at peripheral blood alone.

Including cysteine and phenylalanine, the CDR3 has 15 amino acids. Just the 45-base CDR3 DNA is kept, in frame starting at base 1. V drops 4 bases and J drops 5 bases, leaving 17 bases in between. Based on the germline V gene, the CDR1 and CDR2 sequences are MGHDK and SYGVNS. Library construction relied on multiplex PCR. Instrument on record: Illumina HiSeq 4000. To build TCR beta libraries, CDR3 regions were amplified by Arm-PCR using iRepertoire HTBI primers. Before sequencing, the PCR products went through gel purification. On the study's bioinformatics: A total of roughly 65 TRBV and approximately 13 TRBJ segments were identified across samples and were used for gene usage analysis of CDR3 amino acid clonotypes. COPE and FqMerger were used to merge filtered high-quality paired reads into contigs. BLAST was used to align contigs to IMGT TRBV, TRBD and TRBJ reference genes, with CDR3 defined following IMGT. Clonotypes above 0.1% frequency were classified as highly expanded clones. Shannon entropy was used to measure repertoire diversity, and the Gini coefficient was used to measure V-J evenness. A clonotype was considered public if more than one individual shared it. TCRdb took the public reads, trimmed them with fastp at Q25, ran MiXCR for clone calling and kept in-frame beta chains. Each entry is one CDR3 protein sequence, shown with its most common DNA and genes. The V and J calls come from TCRdb's annotation, not from the publication. Present in this sample are hundreds of thousands of distinct CDR3 sequences, 20% to 25% of which were seen just once. The ten largest clones capture approximately 6.4% of the sample.

The time point label here, explained by the study, means: persistent/refractory GD, antithyroid drugs over 5 years with positive TRAb. For both TCR sequencing and RNA sequencing, RNA was extracted from PBMCs using TRIzol. The diagnosis of Graves' disease followed American Thyroid Association guidelines. Recruitment of patients was carried out at an endocrinology department in Xi'an, China. From each patient, about 8.9 milliliters of peripheral blood was collected into an EDTA anticoagulant tube. PBMCs were isolated by Ficoll Paque Plus density gradient separation without further T cell sorting. An Agilent 2100 Bioanalyzer and agarose gel were used to assess RNA quality, and a NanoDrop 2000 was used to measure RNA concentration. A word on this clonotype: Its antigen is not yet known. There are no base qualities to consult, and no much larger clone falls within one base.

The chain couples TRBV25-1 to TRBJ2-5; perhaps TRBD1 is the D gene, with 6 bases matching. The TCR was taken from a female donor with Graves disease. The sequenced sample was peripheral blood mononuclear cells (PBMCs), obtained when the disease was refractory, from a patient treated with antithyroid drugs. The DNA is as follows: TGTGCCAGCAGTGGAAGTAGGGGGAGAGGGGAGACCCAGTACTTC. It specifies CASSGSRGRGETQYF. When the CDR3 is completed using the reference TRBV25-1 and TRBJ2-5 genes on either side, the full variable domain is EADIYQTPRYLVIGTGKKITLECSQTMGHDKMYWYQQDPGMELHLIHYSYGVNSTEKGDLSSESTVSRIRTEHFPLTLESARPSHTSQYLCASSGSRGRGETQYFGPGTRLLVL.